These 5 T cell receptor beta chains originate from one sample sequenced in a study of cytomegalovirus exposure and HLA in healthy donors. Assay: immunoSEQ multiplex PCR; the TCRdb copy retains only in-frame clones and omits some. The sample contains 160,000 or so clones, around four fifths of which appear only once. Sequenced: PBMCs. These receptors all come from a man aged 30 to 39 in good health and CMV-seropositive.

V and J are TRBV14 and TRBJ2-1; 10 positions agree with TRBD1. The V gene end was trimmed by 3 bases and the J gene end by 4 bases; junction bases not matched to a gene: 3. This CDR3 contains 15 residues. Germline V lookup: CDR1 SGHDN, CDR2 FVKESK. The CDR3 protein is CASSQGQGRYNEQFF. The CDR3 coding sequence is TGTGCCAGCAGCCAGGGACAGGGGCGGTACAATGAGCAGTTCTTC.

The genes are TRBV7-2 and TRBJ1-2; 8 nucleotides align to TRBD1. The CDR3 runs to 15 residues. The germline V gene has CDR1 SGHTA and CDR2 FQGNSA. Trimming removed 5 bases from V and 4 bases from J; junction bases left unmatched: 9. The CDR3 here is CASSTRTGQVYGYTF. For the CDR3, the DNA is TGTGCCAGCAGCACTAGGACAGGGCAGGTCTATGGCTACACCTTC.

V and J are TRBV5-1 and TRBJ2-7, with D perhaps matching TRBD2 (5 bases). Trimming took off 4 bases at V and 4 bases at J, with 12 bases between the two ends. The germline V gene has CDR1 SGHRS and CDR2 YFSETQ. CDR3 length: 13 residues. CDR3 DNA: TGCGCCAGCAGCGTAAGGACGGGATACGAGCAGTACTTC. Protein sequence: CASSVRTGYEQYF.

The table lists this clone with a count of one. The V gene is TRBV9, the J gene TRBJ1-2; 7 bases are shared with TRBD1. The germline CDR1 and CDR2 sequences are SGDLS and YYNGEE. The CDR3 runs 15 residues. Germline trimming cut 2 bases from V and 0 bases from J; bases unmatched to any gene: 4. The CDR3 coding sequence is TGTGCCAGCAGCGTCGACAGGGAAGCTAACTATGGCTACACCTTC. Encoded protein: CASSVDREANYGYTF.

The rearrangement uses TRBV10-3 and TRBJ1-1; a possible D gene is TRBD1 (6 bases). V lost 6 bases and J 5 bases, leaving 16 bases between the germline ends. The length of the CDR3 is 14 residues. Germline CDR1 ENHRY, CDR2 SYGVKD. The CDR3 DNA reads TGTGCCATCAGCCTCAGGGGTCTGGAAACTGAAGCTTTCTTT. Residues: CAISLRGLETEAFF.